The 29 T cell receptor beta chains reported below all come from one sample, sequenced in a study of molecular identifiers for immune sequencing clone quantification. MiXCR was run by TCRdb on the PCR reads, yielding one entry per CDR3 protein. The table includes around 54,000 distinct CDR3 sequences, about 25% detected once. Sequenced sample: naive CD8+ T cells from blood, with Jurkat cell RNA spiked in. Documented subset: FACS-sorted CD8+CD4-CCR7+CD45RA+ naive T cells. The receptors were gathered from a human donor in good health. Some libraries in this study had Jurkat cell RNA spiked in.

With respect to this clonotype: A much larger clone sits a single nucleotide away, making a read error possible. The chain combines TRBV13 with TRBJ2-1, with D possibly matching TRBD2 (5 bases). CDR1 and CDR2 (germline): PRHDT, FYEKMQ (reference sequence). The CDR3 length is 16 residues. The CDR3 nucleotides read TGTGCCAGCCGCTTATTTGCGGGCCCCTACTACAATGAGCAGTTCTTC. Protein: CASRLFAGPYYNEQFF.

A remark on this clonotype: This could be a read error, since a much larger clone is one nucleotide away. The CDR3 spells CACRRLVGDYNEQFF. CDR3 in DNA: TGTGCCTGTAGGAGGCTAGTCGGAGACTACAATGAGCAGTTCTTC. The V gene is TRBV19, the J gene TRBJ2-1, with a possible D match to TRBD2 (5 bases). Germline CDR1 and CDR2: LNHDA and SQIVND (reference sequence). This CDR3 has 15 residues.

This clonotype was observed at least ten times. CDR3 amino acids: CASSGLLAKNIQYF. CDR3 nucleotides: TGTGCCAGCAGTGGCTTACTGGCCAAAAACATTCAGTACTTC. The chain combines TRBV7-9 with TRBJ2-4; D ambiguous. Germline CDR1 is SEHNR and CDR2 is FQNEAQ (reference sequence). This CDR3 region has 14 residues. Between the trimmed V and J ends, which lost 6 bases and 1 base, there was a span of 10 bases.

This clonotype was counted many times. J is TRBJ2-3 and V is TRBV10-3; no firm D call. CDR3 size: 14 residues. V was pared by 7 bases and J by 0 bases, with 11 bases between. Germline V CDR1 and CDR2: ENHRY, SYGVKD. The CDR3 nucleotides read TGTGCCATCAATAGAAAGTCAAGCACAGATACGCAGTATTTT. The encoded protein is CAINRKSSTDTQYF.

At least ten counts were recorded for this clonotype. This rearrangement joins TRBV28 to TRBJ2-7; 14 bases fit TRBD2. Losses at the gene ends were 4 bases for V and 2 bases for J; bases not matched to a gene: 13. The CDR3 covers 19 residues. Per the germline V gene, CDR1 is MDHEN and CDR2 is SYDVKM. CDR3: CASSSRLAGGPAYPYEQYF. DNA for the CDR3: TGTGCCAGCAGTTCCAGACTAGCGGGAGGGCCAGCCTATCCCTACGAGCAGTACTTC.

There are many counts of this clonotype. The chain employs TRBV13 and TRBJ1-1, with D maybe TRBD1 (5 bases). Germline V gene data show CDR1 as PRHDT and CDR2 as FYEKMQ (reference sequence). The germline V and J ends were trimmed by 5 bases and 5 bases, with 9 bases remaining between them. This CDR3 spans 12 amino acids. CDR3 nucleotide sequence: TGTGCCAGCAGCCCCGAGGGGACTGAAGCTTTCTTT. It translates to CASSPEGTEAFF. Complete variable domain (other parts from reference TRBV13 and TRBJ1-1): AAGVIQSPRHLIKEKRETATLKCYPIPRHDTVYWYQQGPGQDPQFLISFYEKMQSDKGSIPDRFSAQQFSDYHSELNMSSLELGDSALYFCASSPEGTEAFFGQGTRLTVV.

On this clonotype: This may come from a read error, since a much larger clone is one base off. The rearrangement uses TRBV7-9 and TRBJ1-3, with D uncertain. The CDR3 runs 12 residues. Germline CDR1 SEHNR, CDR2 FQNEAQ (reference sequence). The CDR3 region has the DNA TGTGCCAGCAGCCAGGACCGAAACGCCATATATTTT. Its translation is CASSQDRNAIYF. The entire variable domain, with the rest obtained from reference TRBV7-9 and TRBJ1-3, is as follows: DTGVSQNPRHKITKRGQNVTFRCDPISEHNRLYWYRQTLGQGPEFLTYFQNEAQLEKSRLLSDRFSAERPKGSFSTLEIQRTEQGDSAMYLCASSQDRNAIYFGEGSWLTVV.

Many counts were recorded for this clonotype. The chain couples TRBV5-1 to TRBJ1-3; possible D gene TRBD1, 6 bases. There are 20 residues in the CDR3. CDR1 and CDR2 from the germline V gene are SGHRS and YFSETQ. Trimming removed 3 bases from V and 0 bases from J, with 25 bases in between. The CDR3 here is CASSYRDSGGKMGSGNTIYF. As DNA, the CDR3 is TGCGCCAGCAGCTACCGGGACTCTGGGGGCAAAATGGGCTCTGGAAACACCATATATTTT.

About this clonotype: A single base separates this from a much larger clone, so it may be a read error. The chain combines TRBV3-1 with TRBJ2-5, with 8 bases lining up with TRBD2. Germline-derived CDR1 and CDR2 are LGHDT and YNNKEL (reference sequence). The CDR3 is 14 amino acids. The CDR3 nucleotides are TGTGCCAGCAGCCAAGATAGCGGGGAAGAGACCCAGAACTTC. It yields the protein CASSQDSGEETQNF.

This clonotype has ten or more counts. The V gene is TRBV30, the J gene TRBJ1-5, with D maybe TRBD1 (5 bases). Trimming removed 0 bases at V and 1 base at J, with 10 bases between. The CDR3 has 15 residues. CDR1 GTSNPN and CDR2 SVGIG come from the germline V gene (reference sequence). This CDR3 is CAWSVIGGSNQPQHF. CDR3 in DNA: TGTGCCTGGAGTGTGATTGGGGGAAGCAATCAGCCCCAGCATTTT.

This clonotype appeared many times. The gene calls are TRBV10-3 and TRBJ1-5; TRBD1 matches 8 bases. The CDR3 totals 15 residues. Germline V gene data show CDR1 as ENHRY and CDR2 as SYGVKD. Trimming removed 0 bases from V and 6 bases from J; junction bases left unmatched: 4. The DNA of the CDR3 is TGTGCCATCAGTGAGTCCTCAGGGGGCTTTCAGCCCCAGCATTTT. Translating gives CAISESSGGFQPQHF.

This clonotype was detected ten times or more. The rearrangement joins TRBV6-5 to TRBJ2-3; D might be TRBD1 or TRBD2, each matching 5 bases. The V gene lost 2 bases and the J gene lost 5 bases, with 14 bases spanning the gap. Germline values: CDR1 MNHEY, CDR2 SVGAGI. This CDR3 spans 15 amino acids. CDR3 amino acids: CASSYEGFVEDTQYF. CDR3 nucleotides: TGTGCCAGCAGTTACGAGGGGTTCGTGGAAGATACGCAGTATTTT.

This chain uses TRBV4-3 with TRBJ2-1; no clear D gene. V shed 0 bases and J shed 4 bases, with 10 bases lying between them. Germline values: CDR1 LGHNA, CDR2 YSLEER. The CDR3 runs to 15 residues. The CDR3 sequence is CASSQDSTEYNEQFF. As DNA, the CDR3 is TGCGCCAGCAGCCAAGATAGTACAGAATACAATGAGCAGTTCTTC.

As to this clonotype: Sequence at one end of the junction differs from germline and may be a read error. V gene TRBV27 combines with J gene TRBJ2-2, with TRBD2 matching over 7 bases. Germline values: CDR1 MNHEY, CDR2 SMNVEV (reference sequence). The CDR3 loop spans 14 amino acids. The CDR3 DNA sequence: TGTGCCAGCAGTTTCCTGCTAGCGGCCGGGGGGCTGTTTTTT. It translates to CASSFLLAAGGLFF.

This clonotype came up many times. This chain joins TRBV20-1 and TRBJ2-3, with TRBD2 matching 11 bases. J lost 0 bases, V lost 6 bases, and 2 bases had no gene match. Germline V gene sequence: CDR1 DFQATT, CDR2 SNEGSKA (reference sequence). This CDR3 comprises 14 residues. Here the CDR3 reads CSARTSGSTDTQYF. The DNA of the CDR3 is TGCAGTGCGCGGACTAGCGGGAGCACAGATACGCAGTATTTT.

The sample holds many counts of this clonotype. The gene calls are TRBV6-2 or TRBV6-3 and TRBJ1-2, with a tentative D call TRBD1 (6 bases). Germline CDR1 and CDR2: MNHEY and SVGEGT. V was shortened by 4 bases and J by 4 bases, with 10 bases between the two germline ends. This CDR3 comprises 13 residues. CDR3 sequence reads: CASSLQGSYGYTF. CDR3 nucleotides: TGTGCCAGCAGTTTACAGGGTTCCTATGGCTACACCTTC.

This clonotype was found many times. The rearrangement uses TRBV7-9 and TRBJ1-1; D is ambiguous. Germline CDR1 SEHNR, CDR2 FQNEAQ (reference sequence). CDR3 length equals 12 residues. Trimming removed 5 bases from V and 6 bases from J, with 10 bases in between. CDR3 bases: TGTGCCAGCAGCCTTTCGGCACCTGAAGCTTTCTTT. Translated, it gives CASSLSAPEAFF.

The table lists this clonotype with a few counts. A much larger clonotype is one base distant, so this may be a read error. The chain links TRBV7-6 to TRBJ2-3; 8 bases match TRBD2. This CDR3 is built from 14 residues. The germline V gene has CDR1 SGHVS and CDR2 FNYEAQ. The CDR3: CAGSFVSGADTQYF. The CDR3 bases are TGTGCCGGCAGCTTCGTTAGCGGGGCAGATACGCAGTATTTT.

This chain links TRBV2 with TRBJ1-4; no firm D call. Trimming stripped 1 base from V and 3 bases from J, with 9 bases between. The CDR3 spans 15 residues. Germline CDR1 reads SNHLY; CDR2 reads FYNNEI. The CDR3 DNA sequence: TGTGCCAGCAGTGAAGTACCCGACCCTAATGAAAAACTGTTTTTT. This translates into CASSEVPDPNEKLFF.

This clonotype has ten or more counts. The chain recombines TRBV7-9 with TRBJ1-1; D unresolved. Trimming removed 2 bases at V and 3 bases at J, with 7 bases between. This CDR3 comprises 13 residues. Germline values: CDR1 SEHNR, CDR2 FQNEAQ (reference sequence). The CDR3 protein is CASSLTSHTEAFF. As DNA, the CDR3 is TGTGCCAGCAGCTTAACCAGTCACACTGAAGCTTTCTTT.

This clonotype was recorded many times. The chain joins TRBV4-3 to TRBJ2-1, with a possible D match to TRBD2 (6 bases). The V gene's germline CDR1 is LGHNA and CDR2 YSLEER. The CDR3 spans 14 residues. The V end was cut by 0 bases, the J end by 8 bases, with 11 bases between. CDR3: CASSQDLTGDEQFF. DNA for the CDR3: TGCGCCAGCAGCCAAGATCTTACGGGGGATGAGCAGTTCTTC.

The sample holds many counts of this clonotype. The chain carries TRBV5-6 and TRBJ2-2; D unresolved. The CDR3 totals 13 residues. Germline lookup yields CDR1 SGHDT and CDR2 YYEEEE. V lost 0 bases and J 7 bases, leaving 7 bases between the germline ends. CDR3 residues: CASSLGSVGELFF. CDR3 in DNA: TGTGCCAGCAGCTTGGGAAGCGTCGGGGAGCTGTTTTTT.

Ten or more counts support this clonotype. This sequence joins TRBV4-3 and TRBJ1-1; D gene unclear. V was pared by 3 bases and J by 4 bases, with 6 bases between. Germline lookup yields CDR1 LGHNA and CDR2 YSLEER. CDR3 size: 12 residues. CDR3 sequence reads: CASSHWGTEAFF. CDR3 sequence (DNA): TGCGCCAGCAGCCATTGGGGCACTGAAGCTTTCTTT.

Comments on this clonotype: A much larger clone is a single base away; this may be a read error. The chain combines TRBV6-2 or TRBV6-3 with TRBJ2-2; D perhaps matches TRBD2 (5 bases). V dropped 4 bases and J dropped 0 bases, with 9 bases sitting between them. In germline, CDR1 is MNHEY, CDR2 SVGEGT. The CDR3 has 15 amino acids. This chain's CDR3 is CASSSGGSNTGELFF. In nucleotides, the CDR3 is TGTGCCAGCAGTTCTGGCGGGTCGAACACCGGGGAGCTGTTTTTT.

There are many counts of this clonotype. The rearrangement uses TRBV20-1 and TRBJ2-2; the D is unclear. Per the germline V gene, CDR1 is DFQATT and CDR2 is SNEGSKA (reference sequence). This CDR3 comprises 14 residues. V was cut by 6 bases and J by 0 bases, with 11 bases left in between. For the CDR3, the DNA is TGCAGTGCCGTAAAAAGGACGAACACCGGGGAGCTGTTTTTT. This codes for CSAVKRTNTGELFF.

CDR3 region: CASRTGQGAPEQYF. CDR3 nucleotide sequence: TGTGCCAGCAGGACGGGACAGGGGGCGCCCGAGCAGTACTTC. This chain joins TRBV27 and TRBJ2-7; 12 bases match TRBD1. The CDR3 sequence is 14 residues long. The germline gives CDR1 MNHEY, CDR2 SMNVEV (reference sequence). J was trimmed by 6 bases and V by 6 bases; bases with no gene match: 6.

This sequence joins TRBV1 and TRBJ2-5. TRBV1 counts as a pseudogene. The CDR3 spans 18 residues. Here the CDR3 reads CTISQESGRLASEETQYF. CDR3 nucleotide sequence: TGCACCATCAGCCAAGAGTCGGGGCGGCTAGCGTCTGAGGAGACCCAGTACTTC.

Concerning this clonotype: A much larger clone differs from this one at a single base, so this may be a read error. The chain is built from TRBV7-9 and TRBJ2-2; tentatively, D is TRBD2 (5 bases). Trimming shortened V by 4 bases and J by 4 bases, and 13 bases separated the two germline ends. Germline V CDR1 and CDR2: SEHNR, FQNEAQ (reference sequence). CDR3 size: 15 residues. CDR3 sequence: CASSYQDSFTGELFF. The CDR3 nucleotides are TGTGCCAGCAGCTACCAGGACTCCTTCACCGGGGAGCTGTTTTTT.

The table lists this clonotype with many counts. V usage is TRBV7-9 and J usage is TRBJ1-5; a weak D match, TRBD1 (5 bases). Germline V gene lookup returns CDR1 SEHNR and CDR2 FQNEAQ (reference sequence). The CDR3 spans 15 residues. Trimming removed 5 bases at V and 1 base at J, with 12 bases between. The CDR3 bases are TGTGCCAGCAGCCCCACGGGGCCGAGCAATCAGCCCCAGCATTTT. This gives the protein CASSPTGPSNQPQHF.